These 32 T cell receptor beta chains came from one sample sequenced in a study of blood T cell repertoires in COVID-19. Measured with immunoSEQ multiplex PCR; TCRdb has only the in-frame clones, and not every one. The data show around 30,000 clones, about 88% seen once. Specimen: peripheral blood. These receptors all come from a human donor in a cohort sampled during active COVID-19. The donor label of this sample is uncertain.

In this sample, this clone turned up once. The chain joins TRBV5-6 to TRBJ2-5; D unclear. Germline CDR1 SGHDT, CDR2 YYEEEE. Trimming took 1 base from V and 2 from J, leaving 9 bases between them. The CDR3 covers 14 residues. This CDR3 is CASSLSLRQETQYF. The CDR3 region has the DNA TGTGCCAGCAGCTTGAGCCTGCGGCAAGAGACCCAGTACTTC.

The chain has TRBV5-1 and TRBJ1-2; no definite D call. Germline V gene data show CDR1 as SGHRS and CDR2 as YFSETQ. CDR3 length: 12 amino acids. V was trimmed by 5 bases and J by 6 bases, leaving 11 bases between them. The CDR3 DNA is TGCGCCAGCAGGGCAATCCTAGATGGCTACACCTTC. Encoded protein: CASRAILDGYTF. Based on the CDR3 plus reference TRBV5-1 and TRBJ1-2, the full variable domain is KAGVTQTPRYLIKTRGQQVTLSCSPISGHRSVSWYQQTPGQGLQFLFEYFSETQRNKGNFPGRFSGRQFSNSRSEMNVSTLELGDSALYLCASRAILDGYTFGSGTRLTVV.

This sequence joins TRBV29-1 and TRBJ2-5, with D unresolved. This CDR3 spans 12 amino acids. Germline V gene lookup returns CDR1 SQVTM and CDR2 ANQGSEA. Trimming took 2 bases from V and 5 from J, leaving 9 bases between them. CDR3 bases: TGCAGCGTTGAAAGATTACGGGAGACCCAGTACTTC. Amino acids: CSVERLRETQYF.

CDR3 sequence (DNA): TGTGCCAGCTCACCAAGGACTGGAAGAGATACGCAGTATTTT. This translates into CASSPRTGRDTQYF. V is TRBV18 and J is TRBJ2-3, with TRBD2 as a possible D gene (5 bases). The CDR3 has 14 residues. Per the germline V gene, CDR1 is KGHSH and CDR2 is LQKENI. V was shortened by 2 bases and J by 5 bases, with 11 bases between the two germline ends.

The rearrangement joins TRBV5-1 to TRBJ2-5; 7 bases line up with TRBD1. Germline V lookup: CDR1 SGHRS, CDR2 YFSETQ. This CDR3 has 14 residues. V shed 6 bases and J 2 bases; nucleotides not matched to a gene: 7. CDR3 amino acids: CASNEGRGQETQYF. The CDR3 DNA reads TGCGCCAGCAACGAGGGCAGGGGGCAAGAGACCCAGTACTTC.

This sequence joins TRBV19 and TRBJ2-1; 8 nucleotides align to TRBD1. There are 16 residues in the CDR3. The germline CDR1 and CDR2 sequences are LNHDA and SQIVND (reference sequence). V gave up 3 bases and J gave up 6 bases; unmatched junction bases: 10. This chain's CDR3 is CASSMKVGQGRNEQFF. Here the CDR3 DNA reads TGTGCCAGTAGTATGAAGGTAGGACAGGGCCGCAATGAGCAGTTCTTC.

V and J are TRBV3-1 (or the pseudogene TRBV3-2) and TRBJ1-1; tentatively, D is TRBD1 (5 bases). Between the trimmed V and J ends, which lost 4 bases and 1 base, there was a span of 10 bases. The CDR3 spans 14 residues. Germline V gene sequence: CDR1 LGHDT, CDR2 YNNKEL (reference sequence). The CDR3 DNA follows: TGTGCCAGCAGCCCCCAGGGTAGGAACACTGAAGCTTTCTTT. It codes for CASSPQGRNTEAFF.

The chain links TRBV2 to TRBJ2-1; D remains ambiguous. The CDR3 contains 13 residues. V was clipped by 3 bases and J by 7 bases, with 10 bases between them. Germline CDR1 reads SNHLY; CDR2 reads FYNNEI. CDR3 bases: TGTGCCAGCAGTGAGGGCCCGTTGAATGAGCAGTTCTTC. Translation gives CASSEGPLNEQFF.

The chain employs TRBV5-6 and TRBJ2-7, with TRBD2 identical over 9 bases. Germline assignment: CDR1 SGHDT and CDR2 YYEEEE. V lost 4 bases to trimming and J lost 7 bases; unmatched junction nucleotides: 12. The CDR3 has 15 amino acids. The CDR3 here is CASSQISGSQGEQYF. The CDR3 DNA reads as TGTGCCAGCAGCCAAATTAGCGGGAGCCAGGGGGAGCAGTACTTC.

The V call is TRBV23-1, the J call TRBJ1-4; D is unclear. TRBV23-1 counts as an open reading frame of uncertain function. This CDR3 is built from 14 residues. Trimming shortened V by 4 bases and J by 8 bases, and 14 bases separated the two germline ends. DNA for the CDR3: TGCGCCAGCAGTCCCCCAGCAGCGGGCGAAAAACTGTTTTTT. Amino acids: CASSPPAAGEKLFF.

A remark on this clone: A read error may produce the germline difference seen at one junction end. The genes are TRBV5-1 and TRBJ2-1; 15 positions match TRBD2. This CDR3 spans 16 amino acids. Germline-derived CDR1 and CDR2 are SGHRS and YFSETQ. The CDR3 DNA follows: TGCGCCAGCAGTTTGGGACTAGCGGGAGGTGGGGATGAGCAGTTCTTC. This sequence encodes CASSLGLAGGGDEQFF.

This chain's CDR3 is CASSKNGDTEAFF. CDR3 in DNA: TGTGCCAGTAGCAAAAACGGGGACACTGAAGCTTTCTTT. The chain is built from TRBV19 and TRBJ1-1; D uncertain. This CDR3 contains 13 residues. Trimming stripped 6 bases from V and 3 bases from J, with 11 bases between. From germline, CDR1 is LNHDA and CDR2 SQIVND (reference sequence).

The chain recombines TRBV11-2 with TRBJ2-3; D is ambiguous. Germline V gene sequence: CDR1 SGHAT, CDR2 FQNNGV. Trimming cost V 6 bases and J 2 bases, with 6 bases left between them. This CDR3 has 12 residues. The CDR3 loop reads CASSSLTDTQYF. DNA for the CDR3: TGTGCCAGCAGTTCCCTCACAGATACGCAGTATTTT.

The genes are TRBV7-2 and TRBJ2-2; 11 nucleotides line up with TRBD2. This CDR3 has 18 amino acids. Trimming took 1 base from V and 1 from J; bases not matched to a gene: 5. From germline, CDR1 is SGHTA and CDR2 FQGNSA. CDR3 DNA sequence: TGTGCCAGCAGCTTAGAGGGACTAGCGGTCCTGAACACCGGGGAGCTGTTTTTT. Encoded protein: CASSLEGLAVLNTGELFF.

The chain uses TRBV19 and TRBJ2-3; D call uncertain. This CDR3 contains 13 residues. Trimming pared 5 bases from V and 4 bases from J, leaving 10 bases between. The V gene's germline CDR1 is LNHDA and CDR2 SQIVND (reference sequence). The CDR3 reads CASSPINADTQYF. CDR3 DNA: TGTGCCAGTAGTCCTATTAACGCAGATACGCAGTATTTT.

The chain recombines TRBV5-8 with TRBJ1-3; D unclear. CDR1 is SGHTS, CDR2 YDEGEE, per germline. This CDR3 is 12 amino acids long. The V gene lost 3 bases and the J gene lost 4 bases, with 5 bases spanning the gap. This CDR3 is CASSSPGNTIYF. The CDR3 DNA reads TGTGCCAGCAGCTCCCCAGGAAACACCATATATTTT. Looking up the rest from reference TRBV5-8 and TRBJ1-3 gives the full variable domain: EAGVTQSPTHLIKTRGQQATLRCSPISGHTSVYWYQQALGLGLQFLLWYDEGEERNRGNFPPRFSGRQFPNYSSELNVNALELEDSALYLCASSSPGNTIYFGEGSWLTVV.

This clone was seen only a few times. The chain recombines TRBV7-9 with TRBJ1-1, with 7 bases that match TRBD1. Germline V lookup: CDR1 SEHNR, CDR2 FQNEAQ (reference sequence). This CDR3 is built from 13 residues. Unmatched junction bases numbered 1, after V lost 3 bases and J lost 3 bases. CDR3 region: CASSLQGDTEAFF. The CDR3, as DNA: TGTGCCAGCAGCTTGCAGGGGGACACTGAAGCTTTCTTT.

The rearrangement links TRBV27 to TRBJ2-3; 9 bases map to TRBD2. V shed 0 bases and J 6 bases; nucleotides not matched to a gene: 7. This CDR3 has 16 amino acids. The germline V gene has CDR1 MNHEY and CDR2 SMNVEV (reference sequence). The DNA of the CDR3 is TGTGCCAGCAGTTTATCGAAGCTAGCGGGACGGGATACGCAGTATTTT. Residues: CASSLSKLAGRDTQYF.

The chain is built from TRBV7-2 and TRBJ2-3, with D possibly matching TRBD1 (5 bases). Germline CDR1 reads SGHTA; CDR2 reads FQGNSA. V was pared by 5 bases and J by 0 bases, with 12 bases between. CDR3 size: 15 residues. DNA for the CDR3: TGTGCCAGCAGCGCCCAGGGCCAAAGCACAGATACGCAGTATTTT. It codes for CASSAQGQSTDTQYF.

The gene calls are TRBV7-6 and TRBJ1-1; the match to TRBD1 covers 7 bases. CDR1 is SGHVS, CDR2 FNYEAQ, per germline. The CDR3 is 15 amino acids. V trimming: 5 bases; J trimming: 0 bases; junction bases outside the gene matches: 6. The CDR3 region is CASSLQTGLNTEAFF. Here the CDR3 DNA reads TGTGCCAGCAGCCTCCAGACAGGGCTGAACACTGAAGCTTTCTTT.

There are a few counts of this clone. The rearrangement links TRBV6-5 to TRBJ2-7, with 9 bases aligning to TRBD1. Germline lookup yields CDR1 MNHEY and CDR2 SVGAGI. The CDR3 is 14 residues long. V lost 6 bases to trimming and J lost 7 bases; unmatched junction nucleotides: 10. CDR3 loop: CASRPGTGLQEQYF. CDR3 in DNA: TGTGCCAGCAGGCCCGGGACAGGGCTACAGGAGCAGTACTTC.

V and J are TRBV13 and TRBJ2-1; 14 positions match TRBD2. CDR1 and CDR2 (germline): PRHDT, FYEKMQ (reference sequence). Trimming at V came to 7 bases and at J to 1 base, leaving 12 bases not matched to a gene. This CDR3 spans 19 amino acids. The CDR3 here is CASTQERLAGGGSYNEQFF. CDR3 coding DNA: TGTGCCAGCACCCAAGAAAGACTAGCGGGAGGGGGGTCCTACAATGAGCAGTTCTTC.

The chain is built from TRBV19 and TRBJ1-6; D not certain. With 2 bases removed from V and 5 bases from J, the gap between germline ends came to 10 bases. Germline CDR1 LNHDA, CDR2 SQIVND (reference sequence). This CDR3 comprises 15 residues. The CDR3 loop reads CASSIKSGDNSPLHF. The DNA of the CDR3 is TGTGCCAGTAGTATAAAGAGCGGCGATAATTCACCCCTCCACTTT.

The chain employs TRBV5-4 and TRBJ1-1, with TRBD1 as a possible D gene (5 bases). The V gene's germline CDR1 is SGHNT and CDR2 YYREEE (reference sequence). Trimming removed 3 bases at V and 1 base at J, with 7 bases between. The CDR3 runs 13 residues. The CDR3 DNA reads as TGTGCCAGCAGCTATGACAGGAACACTGAAGCTTTCTTT. Its translation: CASSYDRNTEAFF.

This clone was recorded a few times. The chain carries TRBV4-1 and TRBJ1-1; TRBD1 might be the D (6 bases). The CDR3 runs to 15 residues. Per germline, CDR1 MGHRA and CDR2 YSYEKL. V was pared by 4 bases and J by 5 bases, with 17 bases between. CDR3 bases: TGCGCCAGCAGCCCTTCCCAACAGGGATTTACTGAAGCTTTCTTT. Protein sequence: CASSPSQQGFTEAFF.

V and J are TRBV5-4 and TRBJ2-6; D gene uncertain. The CDR3 sequence is 17 residues long. Germline CDR1 reads SGHNT; CDR2 reads YYREEE (reference sequence). V shed 0 bases and J shed 1 base, with 11 bases lying between them. The CDR3 coding sequence is TGTGCCAGCAGCTTGGGAGGTCCGCCTTCTGGGGCCAACGTCCTGACTTTC. Translated, it gives CASSLGGPPSGANVLTF.

The V call is TRBV5-1, the J call TRBJ2-2; D perhaps matches TRBD2 (5 bases). V lost 4 bases, J lost 5 bases, and 18 bases lay in between. The CDR3 runs 16 residues. Germline V gives CDR1 SGHRS, CDR2 YFSETQ. CDR3 coding DNA: TGCGCCAGCAGCCCACAGCGGACCCCTGGGACCGGGGAGCTGTTTTTT. Translating it yields CASSPQRTPGTGELFF.

CDR3 sequence: CASSPGGSGNTIYF. The CDR3 nucleotides read TGTGCCAGCAGCCCAGGAGGAAGTGGAAACACCATATATTTT. The V call is TRBV9, the J call TRBJ1-3; D is unclear. The V end was cut by 4 bases, the J end by 3 bases, with 11 bases between. The CDR3 sequence is 14 residues long. Germline assignment: CDR1 SGDLS and CDR2 YYNGEE.

The chain employs TRBV6-5 and TRBJ2-7; TRBD2 matches at 8 bases. CDR1 and CDR2 (germline): MNHEY, SVGAGI. The V and J ends lost 7 bases and 6 bases, in that order; junction bases with no gene match: 11. The CDR3 contains 14 residues. The CDR3 DNA follows: TGTGCCAGCATTCTACCGGGGGCGGGGGGCGAGCAGTACTTC. This sequence encodes CASILPGAGGEQYF.

This chain uses TRBV2 with TRBJ2-1; 7 bases map to TRBD2. Losses at the gene ends were 8 bases for V and 0 bases for J; bases not matched to a gene: 4. Per germline, CDR1 SNHLY and CDR2 FYNNEI. This CDR3 spans 14 amino acids. The CDR3 region is CASRAGPSYNEQFF. The CDR3 nucleotides are TGTGCCAGCCGAGCGGGACCCTCCTACAATGAGCAGTTCTTC.

The J gene is TRBJ1-1, the V gene TRBV7-9; possible D gene TRBD1, 5 bases. Germline-derived CDR1 and CDR2 are SEHNR and FQNEAQ (reference sequence). The CDR3 has 14 residues. V lost 1 base to trimming and J lost 3 bases, with 9 bases between them. The CDR3: CASSLEGAYTEAFF. The CDR3 coding sequence is TGTGCCAGCAGCTTAGAAGGGGCGTACACTGAAGCTTTCTTT.

This clone has only one observation. V usage is TRBV3-1 (or the pseudogene TRBV3-2) and J usage is TRBJ1-2, with TRBD1 matching over 8 bases. Germline assignment: CDR1 LGHDT and CDR2 YNNKEL (reference sequence). The CDR3 consists of 15 residues. V lost 4 bases and J lost 5; bases outside the gene matches: 9. The CDR3 protein is CASSPPGQVVYGYTF. CDR3 in DNA: TGTGCCAGCAGCCCACCGGGACAGGTAGTTTATGGCTACACCTTC.